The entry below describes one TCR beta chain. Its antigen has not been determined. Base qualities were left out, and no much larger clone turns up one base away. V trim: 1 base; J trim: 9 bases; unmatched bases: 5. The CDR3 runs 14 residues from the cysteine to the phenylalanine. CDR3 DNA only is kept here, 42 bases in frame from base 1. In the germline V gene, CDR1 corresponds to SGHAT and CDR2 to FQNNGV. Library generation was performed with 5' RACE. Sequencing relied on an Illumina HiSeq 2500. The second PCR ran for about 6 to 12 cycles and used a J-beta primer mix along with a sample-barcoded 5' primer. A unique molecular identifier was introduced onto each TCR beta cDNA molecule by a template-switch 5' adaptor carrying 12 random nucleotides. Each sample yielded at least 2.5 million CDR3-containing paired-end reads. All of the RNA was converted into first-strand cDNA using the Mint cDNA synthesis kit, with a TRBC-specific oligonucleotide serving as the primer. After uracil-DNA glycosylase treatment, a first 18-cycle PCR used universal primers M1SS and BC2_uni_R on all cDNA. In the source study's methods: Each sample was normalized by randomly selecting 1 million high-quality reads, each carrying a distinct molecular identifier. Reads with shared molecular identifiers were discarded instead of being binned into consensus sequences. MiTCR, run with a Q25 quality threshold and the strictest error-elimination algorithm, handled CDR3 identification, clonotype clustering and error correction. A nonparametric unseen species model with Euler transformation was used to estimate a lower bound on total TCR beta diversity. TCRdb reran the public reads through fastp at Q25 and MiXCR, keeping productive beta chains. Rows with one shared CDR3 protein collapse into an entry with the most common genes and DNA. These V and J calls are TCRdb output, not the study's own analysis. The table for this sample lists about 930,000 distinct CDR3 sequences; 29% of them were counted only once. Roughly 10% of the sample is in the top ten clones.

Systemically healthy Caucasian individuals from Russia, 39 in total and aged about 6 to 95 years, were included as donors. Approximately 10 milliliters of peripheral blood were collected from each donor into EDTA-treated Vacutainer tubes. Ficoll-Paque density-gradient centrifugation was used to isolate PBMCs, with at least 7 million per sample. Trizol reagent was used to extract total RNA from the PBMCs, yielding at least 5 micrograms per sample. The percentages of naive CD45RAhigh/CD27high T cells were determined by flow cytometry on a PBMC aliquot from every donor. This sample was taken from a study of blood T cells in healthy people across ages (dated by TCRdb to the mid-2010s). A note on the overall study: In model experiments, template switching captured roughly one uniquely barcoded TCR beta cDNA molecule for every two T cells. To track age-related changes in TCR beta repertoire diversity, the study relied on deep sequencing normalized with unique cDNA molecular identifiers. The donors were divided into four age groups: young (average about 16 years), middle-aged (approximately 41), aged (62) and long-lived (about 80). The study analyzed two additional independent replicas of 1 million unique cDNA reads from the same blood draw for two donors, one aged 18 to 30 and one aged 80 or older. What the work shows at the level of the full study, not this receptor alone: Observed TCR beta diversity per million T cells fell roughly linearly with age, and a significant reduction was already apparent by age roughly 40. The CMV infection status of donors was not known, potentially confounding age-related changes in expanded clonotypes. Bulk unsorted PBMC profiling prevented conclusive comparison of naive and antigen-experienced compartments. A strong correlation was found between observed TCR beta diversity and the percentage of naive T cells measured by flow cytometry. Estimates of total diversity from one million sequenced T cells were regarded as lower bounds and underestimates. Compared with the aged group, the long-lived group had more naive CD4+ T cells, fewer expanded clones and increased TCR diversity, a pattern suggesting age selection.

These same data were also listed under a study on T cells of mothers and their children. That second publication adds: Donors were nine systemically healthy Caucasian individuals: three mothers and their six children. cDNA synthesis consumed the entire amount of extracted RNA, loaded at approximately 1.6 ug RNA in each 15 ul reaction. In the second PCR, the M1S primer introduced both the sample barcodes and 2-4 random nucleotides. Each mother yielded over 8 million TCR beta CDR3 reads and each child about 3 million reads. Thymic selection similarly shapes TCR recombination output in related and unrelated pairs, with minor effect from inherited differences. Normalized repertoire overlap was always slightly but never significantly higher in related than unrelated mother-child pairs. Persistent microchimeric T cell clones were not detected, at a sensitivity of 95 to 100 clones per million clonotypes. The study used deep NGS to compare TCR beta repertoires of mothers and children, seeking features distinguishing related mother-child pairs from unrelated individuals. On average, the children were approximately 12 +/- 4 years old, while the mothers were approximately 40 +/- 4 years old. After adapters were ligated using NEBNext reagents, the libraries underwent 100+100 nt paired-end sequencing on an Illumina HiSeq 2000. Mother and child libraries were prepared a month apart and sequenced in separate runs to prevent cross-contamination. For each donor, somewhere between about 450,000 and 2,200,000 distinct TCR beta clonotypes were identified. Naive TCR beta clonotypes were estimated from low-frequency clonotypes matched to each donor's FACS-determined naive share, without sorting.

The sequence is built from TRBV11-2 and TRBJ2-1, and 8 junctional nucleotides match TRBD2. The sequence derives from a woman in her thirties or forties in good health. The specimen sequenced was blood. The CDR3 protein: CASSLGAGGAEQFF. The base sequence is TGTGCCAGCAGCTTAGGGGCCGGGGGGGCTGAGCAGTTCTTC.